A single sample gave rise to the 26 T cell receptor beta chains below, sequenced in a study of T cell repertoires in cytomegalovirus infection. TCRdb fed the reads into MiXCR, producing one record per CDR3 protein. This table has tens of thousands of distinct CDR3 sequences, 4% appearing once. Sequencing input: PBMCs. All receptors derive from a human donor in good health (CMV status not recorded). Some clones in this sample may be carry-over from other donors' samples.

This clonotype was detected only a few times. The chain couples TRBV7-2 to TRBJ1-1; 7 nucleotides align to TRBD1. This CDR3 contains 14 residues. The germline V gene encodes CDR1 SGHTA and CDR2 FQGNSA. V shed 5 bases, J shed 0 bases, and the junction held 3 bases outside the gene matches. Written as DNA, the CDR3 is TGTGCCAGCAGCCGGGACAGCTTGAACACTGAAGCTTTCTTT. Translating it yields CASSRDSLNTEAFF.

This clonotype was seen repeatedly, ten times or more. The J gene is TRBJ2-3, the V gene TRBV6-5; D is perhaps TRBD2 (5 bases). The CDR3 totals 15 residues. Between the trimmed V and J ends, which lost 5 bases and 0 bases, there was a span of 12 bases. Germline-derived CDR1 and CDR2 are MNHEY and SVGAGI. The CDR3 DNA reads as TGTGCCAGCAGTCGGGGTTCTCAAAGCACAGATACGCAGTATTTT. It encodes CASSRGSQSTDTQYF.

V gene TRBV30 combines with J gene TRBJ1-1, with D maybe TRBD1 (5 bases). Germline V gene data show CDR1 as GTSNPN and CDR2 as SVGIG (reference sequence). CDR3 length equals 14 residues. Trimming cost V 2 bases and J 4 bases, with 14 bases left between them. The chain's CDR3 is CAWSLRYGTTEAFF. The CDR3 DNA sequence: TGTGCCTGGAGTCTTCGGTATGGGACCACTGAAGCTTTCTTT.

The rearrangement links TRBV7-2 to TRBJ1-2; D gene uncertain. Trimming pared 8 bases from V and 4 bases from J, leaving 8 bases between. CDR1 and CDR2 (germline): SGHTA, FQGNSA. The CDR3 is made up of 11 amino acids. The CDR3 region has the DNA TGTGCCAGCTTACTTTCCTATGGCTACACCTTC. It encodes CASLLSYGYTF.

This clonotype was found many times. The chain joins TRBV7-2 to TRBJ2-2; D is perhaps TRBD2 (6 bases). The germline CDR1 and CDR2 sequences are SGHTA and FQGNSA. The CDR3 extends over 15 amino acids. V was trimmed by 1 base and J by 7 bases, leaving 13 bases between them. CDR3 amino acids: CASSLEGLANGELFF. CDR3 in DNA: TGTGCCAGCAGCTTAGAGGGACTTGCGAACGGGGAGCTGTTTTTT.

This clonotype was seen at least ten times. V usage is TRBV11-3 and J usage is TRBJ2-7; 7 bases are a match to TRBD1. Germline values: CDR1 SGHNT, CDR2 YENEEA. The CDR3 contains 15 residues. V lost 1 base, J lost 7 bases, and 10 bases stayed unmatched. The CDR3 is CASSLAPGQAGEQYF. The CDR3 DNA reads as TGTGCCAGCAGCTTAGCCCCCGGACAGGCGGGTGAGCAGTACTTC.

This clonotype was counted ten times or more. The chain uses TRBV11-2 and TRBJ2-1; D gene unclear. V was shortened by 4 bases and J by 5 bases, with 9 bases between the two germline ends. CDR3 size: 13 residues. Germline assignment: CDR1 SGHAT and CDR2 FQNNGV. The CDR3 DNA reads as TGTGCCAGCAGCTCCGGACCTCACAATGAGCAGTTCTTC. Its protein is CASSSGPHNEQFF.

This chain connects TRBV2 to TRBJ1-4, with no clear D. CDR1 is SNHLY and CDR2 is FYNNEI in the germline V gene. The CDR3 runs 12 residues. Trimming shortened V by 8 bases and J by 4 bases, and 8 bases separated the two germline ends. The CDR3 sequence: CASSRGNEKLFF. Written as DNA, the CDR3 is TGTGCCAGCTCCCGGGGTAATGAAAAACTGTTTTTT.

This clonotype has ten or more counts. V usage is TRBV28 and J usage is TRBJ1-4; D is unresolved. CDR1 is MDHEN, CDR2 SYDVKM, per germline. There are 15 residues in the CDR3. The V gene lost 6 bases and the J gene lost 0 bases, with 11 bases spanning the gap. The CDR3 coding sequence is TGTGCCAGCAGCCTAACCCGGACAACTAATGAAAAACTGTTTTTT. It codes for CASSLTRTTNEKLFF.

This clonotype has at least ten counts. CDR3 bases: TGCAGCGTGGGGGCCCGGGGCACCGGGGAGCTGTTTTTT. It encodes CSVGARGTGELFF. The chain has TRBV29-1 and TRBJ2-2; perhaps TRBD1 as D (6 bases). The CDR3 has 13 amino acids. V lost 6 bases and J lost 4, with 12 bases in between. From germline, CDR1 is SQVTM and CDR2 ANQGSEA.

This clonotype showed up many times. This CDR3 reads CASSLGVGQVYEQYF. CDR3 DNA: TGTGCCAGCAGCTTAGGTGTGGGACAGGTCTACGAGCAGTACTTC. The genes are TRBV7-2 and TRBJ2-7, with 8 bases lining up with TRBD1. This CDR3 region has 15 residues. Germline CDR1 reads SGHTA; CDR2 reads FQGNSA. V dropped 1 base and J dropped 3; count of bases not matched to a gene: 5.

This clonotype was counted at least ten times. The chain links TRBV9 to TRBJ1-2; no definite D call. In germline, CDR1 is SGDLS, CDR2 YYNGEE. CDR3 length: 15 amino acids. Trimming left V 0 bases short and J 2 bases short, with 11 bases between. The chain's CDR3 is CASSVALQANYGYTF. CDR3 DNA: TGTGCCAGCAGCGTAGCTTTGCAGGCAAACTATGGCTACACCTTC.

This clonotype was observed many times. This sequence joins TRBV6-5 and TRBJ2-1; TRBD1 is a possible D gene (6 bases). V lost 6 bases and J 9 bases, leaving 21 bases between the germline ends. This CDR3 is built from 15 residues. The V gene's germline CDR1 is MNHEY and CDR2 SVGAGI. CDR3 in amino acids: CASSLDRRSLGEQFF. In nucleotides, the CDR3 is TGTGCCAGCAGCCTCGACAGGAGGAGTCTCGGTGAGCAGTTCTTC.

Many counts were recorded for this clonotype. The chain links TRBV7-2 to TRBJ2-5, with TRBD2 identical over 7 bases. The CDR3 length is 16 residues. Trimming took 1 base from V and 0 from J; bases not matched to a gene: 5. Germline V gene lookup returns CDR1 SGHTA and CDR2 FQGNSA. CDR3 sequence reads: CASSLVSSGYQETQYF. In nucleotides, the CDR3 is TGTGCCAGCAGCTTAGTGTCTAGCGGATACCAAGAGACCCAGTACTTC.

This clonotype was recorded many times. This sequence joins TRBV7-2 and TRBJ1-1; 7 bases agree with TRBD1. The CDR3 totals 15 residues. J lost 4 bases, V lost 5 bases, and 10 bases had no gene match. Germline V gene lookup returns CDR1 SGHTA and CDR2 FQGNSA. This CDR3 is CASSITGARVTEAFF. The CDR3 DNA follows: TGTGCCAGCAGCATAACAGGGGCCCGGGTCACTGAAGCTTTCTTT.

This clonotype was counted ten times or more. This chain links TRBV20-1 with TRBJ2-3; D not resolved. The V gene lost 7 bases and the J gene lost 2 bases, with 10 bases spanning the gap. This CDR3 has 12 amino acids. Germline values: CDR1 DFQATT, CDR2 SNEGSKA (reference sequence). The CDR3 nucleotides read TGCAGTGGCTGGCGGACCACAGATACGCAGTATTTT. Its translation is CSGWRTTDTQYF.

This clonotype came up many times. This chain uses TRBV12-5 with TRBJ1-2; D is uncertain. The CDR3 covers 12 residues. V lost 7 bases and J lost 3, with 9 bases in between. The germline V gene encodes CDR1 LGHNT and CDR2 FRNRAP. The CDR3 nucleotides read TGTGCTAGTGCCGGCGAGCACTATGGCTACACCTTC. Its translation is CASAGEHYGYTF. The whole variable domain, filled in from reference TRBV12-5 and TRBJ1-2, reads DARVTQTPRHKVTEMGQEVTMRCQPILGHNTVFWYRQTMMQGLELLAYFRNRAPLDDSGMPKDRFSAEMPDATLATLKIQPSEPRDSAVYFCASAGEHYGYTFGSGTRLTVV.

The chain links TRBV7-6 to TRBJ1-5; maybe TRBD1 (5 bases). Germline CDR1 is SGHVS and CDR2 is FNYEAQ. Trimming pared 6 bases from V and 3 bases from J, leaving 12 bases between. This CDR3 spans 14 amino acids. CDR3 nucleotide sequence: TGTGCCAGCAGTTTCGGGGGTGACAATCAGCCCCAGCATTTT. It codes for CASSFGGDNQPQHF.

There are many counts of this clonotype. The chain links TRBV7-2 to TRBJ1-1, with D unresolved. Trimming left V 5 bases short and J 2 bases short, with 15 bases between. Germline V lookup: CDR1 SGHTA, CDR2 FQGNSA. This CDR3 has 15 amino acids. CDR3 residues: CASSPSGTVNTEAFF. In nucleotides, the CDR3 is TGTGCCAGCAGCCCCTCGGGCACAGTCAACACTGAAGCTTTCTTT.

This clonotype was recorded a few times. The CDR3: CASSASGLTYEQYF. The DNA of the CDR3 is TGTGCCAGCAGCGCTAGCGGGTTGACCTACGAGCAGTACTTC. The gene calls are TRBV7-2 and TRBJ2-7, with 8 bases fitting TRBD2. J gave up 2 bases and V 5 bases, and 5 bases lay outside the gene matches. CDR3 size: 14 residues. Germline lookup yields CDR1 SGHTA and CDR2 FQGNSA.

In its sample, this clonotype was seen many times. V and J are TRBV7-2 and TRBJ2-1, with 8 bases fitting TRBD1. After removal of 3 bases from V and 1 base from J, the junction contained 5 bases not matched to a gene. The CDR3 spans 16 residues. Germline CDR1 is SGHTA and CDR2 is FQGNSA. The CDR3 spells CASSFAGTGSYNEQFF. CDR3 DNA: TGTGCCAGCAGCTTCGCCGGGACAGGATCCTACAATGAGCAGTTCTTC.

In this sample, this clonotype turned up many times. This chain links TRBV5-6 with TRBJ1-2; maybe TRBD1 (5 bases). In germline, CDR1 is SGHDT, CDR2 YYEEEE. Between the trimmed V and J ends, which lost 4 bases and 4 bases, there was a span of 17 bases. This CDR3 comprises 15 residues. CDR3 amino acids: CASSPETGTGYGYTF. The CDR3 bases are TGTGCCAGCAGCCCTGAAACCGGGACGGGCTATGGCTACACCTTC.

This clonotype was seen at least ten times. V gene TRBV11-3 combines with J gene TRBJ2-1; TRBD2 aligns across 9 bases. CDR1 is SGHNT and CDR2 is YENEEA in the germline V gene. The CDR3 sequence is 15 residues long. V lost 0 bases and J lost 7; bases outside the gene matches: 4. Here the CDR3 reads CASSLDSGGPNEQFF. In nucleotides, the CDR3 is TGTGCCAGCAGCTTAGACAGCGGGGGGCCGAATGAGCAGTTCTTC.

The sample holds many counts of this clonotype. The chain joins TRBV5-1 to TRBJ1-1, with D hard to call. Trimming stripped 0 bases from V and 5 bases from J, with 8 bases between. The germline CDR1 and CDR2 sequences are SGHRS and YFSETQ. This CDR3 is built from 13 residues. CDR3 protein: CASSLGTATEAFF. In nucleotides, the CDR3 is TGCGCCAGCAGCTTGGGAACGGCGACTGAAGCTTTCTTT. The full variable domain, in which reference TRBV5-1 and TRBJ1-1 provide the parts outside the CDR3, is KAGVTQTPRYLIKTRGQQVTLSCSPISGHRSVSWYQQTPGQGLQFLFEYFSETQRNKGNFPGRFSGRQFSNSRSEMNVSTLELGDSALYLCASSLGTATEAFFGQGTRLTVV.

This clonotype was found many times. V and J are TRBV6-2 or TRBV6-3 and TRBJ2-7; the match to TRBD2 covers 9 bases. Trimming took 5 bases from V and 5 from J; bases not matched to a gene: 7. The germline V gene encodes CDR1 MNHEY and CDR2 SVGEGT. CDR3 length: 14 residues. This CDR3 reads CASSRTGTSHEQYF. Written as DNA, the CDR3 is TGTGCCAGCAGTCGAACCGGGACTAGCCACGAGCAGTACTTC.

This clonotype was picked up many times. The chain has TRBV20-1 and TRBJ2-3; 8 nucleotides line up with TRBD2. Per germline, CDR1 DFQATT and CDR2 SNEGSKA (reference sequence). V shed 5 bases, J shed 5 bases, and the junction held 9 bases outside the gene matches. The CDR3 is 14 amino acids. The CDR3: CSASLAGGGDTQYF. DNA for the CDR3: TGCAGTGCTTCCTTGGCGGGGGGAGGAGATACGCAGTATTTT.